Following are 12 T cell receptor beta chains from one sample sequenced in a study of cytomegalovirus exposure and HLA in healthy donors. Use of 60 Vbeta and 13 Jbeta primers characterized the PCR. This table comes from immunoSEQ multiplex PCR, and its TCRdb copy is limited to in-frame clones, with some not included. This repertoire shows some 140,000 clones, about 87% found once; its top ten account for roughly 5%. What was sequenced was PBMCs. Receptor source: a woman aged 30 to 39 in good health and CMV-seronegative.

The rearrangement uses TRBV2 and TRBJ2-5, with 10 bases fitting TRBD2. V lost 1 base and J lost 7; bases outside the gene matches: 6. Germline CDR1 reads SNHLY; CDR2 reads FYNNEI. The CDR3 contains 15 residues. CDR3 DNA: TGTGCCAGCAGTGAAGTAGCGGGGGGAGAAGGGACCCAGTACTTC. Its translation is CASSEVAGGEGTQYF.

This rearrangement joins TRBV7-2 to TRBJ1-1; 9 bases map to TRBD1. The CDR3 covers 17 residues. The junction had 6 bases not matched to a gene; V was cut back by 0 bases and J by 1 base. CDR1 and CDR2 (germline): SGHTA, FQGNSA. The CDR3 DNA follows: TGTGCCAGCAGCTTAGCGCCCCCGGGACAGGGGAACACTGAAGCTTTCTTT. Translation: CASSLAPPGQGNTEAFF.

This clone was seen only once. The genes are TRBV6-4 and TRBJ2-1; TRBD2 agrees at 9 bases. V lost 7 bases and J lost 3; bases outside the gene matches: 10. The CDR3 sequence is 16 residues long. Germline V gene data show CDR1 as MRHNA and CDR2 as SNTAGT. The CDR3 loop is CASTVSGSWHYNEQFF. CDR3 nucleotides: TGTGCCAGCACCGTTAGCGGGAGTTGGCACTACAATGAGCAGTTCTTC.

The chain combines TRBV9 with TRBJ2-2, with 11 bases matching TRBD1. Per the germline V gene, CDR1 is SGDLS and CDR2 is YYNGEE. V lost 2 bases, J lost 5 bases, and 8 bases stayed unmatched. The CDR3 consists of 17 residues. The CDR3 DNA reads as TGTGCCAGCAGCGTCCCTCGGGGACAGGGGGGAACCGGGGAGCTGTTTTTT. Amino acids: CASSVPRGQGGTGELFF. Drawing the rest from reference TRBV9 and TRBJ2-2, the complete variable domain is DSGVTQTPKHLITATGQRVTLRCSPRSGDLSVYWYQQSLDQGLQFLIQYYNGEERAKGNILERFSAQQFPDLHSELNLSSLELGDSALYFCASSVPRGQGGTGELFFGEGSRLTVL.

The genes are TRBV6-6 and TRBJ1-5; no clear D. The CDR3 has 15 amino acids. Trimming took 7 bases from V and 6 from J, leaving 19 bases between them. Looked up from germline, CDR1 is MNHNY and CDR2 is SVGAGI (reference sequence). The CDR3 region is CASTQSIGVGQPQHF. The CDR3 region has the DNA TGTGCCAGCACCCAATCGATCGGGGTGGGTCAGCCCCAGCATTTT.

The rearrangement joins TRBV10-3 to TRBJ2-3, with D possibly TRBD1 on 6 matching bases. The V end lost 7 bases, the J end lost 1 base, and 15 bases lay between the germline ends. CDR3 length: 15 amino acids. Germline CDR1 is ENHRY and CDR2 is SYGVKD. CDR3 region: CAITRDIYGTDTQYF. The CDR3 bases are TGTGCCATCACTAGGGACATTTACGGCACAGATACGCAGTATTTT.

The chain employs TRBV19 and TRBJ2-7; D might be TRBD2 (5 bases). From germline, CDR1 is LNHDA and CDR2 SQIVND (reference sequence). The CDR3 length is 14 residues. Trimming pared 10 bases from V and 4 bases from J, leaving 20 bases between. CDR3 coding DNA: TGTGCCATTAAGCGGAGCCCGGGTGCGTACGAGCAGTACTTC. It codes for CAIKRSPGAYEQYF.

The chain has TRBV19 and TRBJ1-1, with a possible D match to TRBD1 (5 bases). The germline V and J ends were trimmed by 5 bases and 7 bases, with 11 bases remaining between them. Germline V lookup: CDR1 LNHDA, CDR2 SQIVND (reference sequence). The CDR3 loop spans 12 amino acids. Here the CDR3 reads CASSLDTGEAFF. CDR3 nucleotides: TGTGCCAGTAGTTTGGACACGGGTGAAGCTTTCTTT.

The V call is TRBV19, the J call TRBJ2-1; D possibly corresponds to TRBD1 (6 bases). The CDR3 is made up of 17 amino acids. Trimming cost V 2 bases and J 0 bases, with 14 bases left between them. CDR1 is LNHDA, CDR2 SQIVND, per germline (reference sequence). The CDR3: CASSISQGYFSYNEQFF. The CDR3 coding sequence is TGTGCCAGTAGTATAAGCCAGGGGTATTTCTCCTACAATGAGCAGTTCTTC. Complete variable domain (other parts from reference TRBV19 and TRBJ2-1): DGGITQSPKYLFRKEGQNVTLSCEQNLNHDAMYWYRQDPGQGLRLIYYSQIVNDFQKGDIAEGYSVSREKKESFPLTVTSAQKNPTAFYLCASSISQGYFSYNEQFFGPGTRLTVL.

This clone has more than one count but fewer than ten. The chain carries TRBV5-1 and TRBJ2-5, with 12 nucleotides matching TRBD2. This CDR3 is built from 15 residues. Germline assignment: CDR1 SGHRS and CDR2 YFSETQ. The ends lost 4 bases at V and 0 bases at J; junction bases unmatched: 1. CDR3 nucleotides: TGCGCCAGCAGCCGACTAGCGGGGGACCAAGAGACCCAGTACTTC. Its protein is CASSRLAGDQETQYF.

The chain couples TRBV6-5 to TRBJ2-1, with a tentative D call TRBD1 (7 bases). Germline V lookup: CDR1 MNHEY, CDR2 SVGAGI. V lost 6 bases to trimming and J lost 6 bases, with 15 bases between them. The CDR3 has 14 amino acids. The CDR3 DNA follows: TGTGCCAGCAGAGAACAGGGGACTTTCAATGAGCAGTTCTTC. Translated: CASREQGTFNEQFF.

The genes are TRBV4-3 and TRBJ2-1, with 11 bases identical to TRBD1. Germline CDR1 reads LGHNA; CDR2 reads YSLEER. The CDR3 spans 15 residues. The trim removed 2 bases at V and 4 bases at J, leaving 1 base unmatched. The DNA for the CDR3 is TGCGCCAGCAGCCAATGGGACAGGGGGTACAATGAGCAGTTCTTC. As protein: CASSQWDRGYNEQFF.